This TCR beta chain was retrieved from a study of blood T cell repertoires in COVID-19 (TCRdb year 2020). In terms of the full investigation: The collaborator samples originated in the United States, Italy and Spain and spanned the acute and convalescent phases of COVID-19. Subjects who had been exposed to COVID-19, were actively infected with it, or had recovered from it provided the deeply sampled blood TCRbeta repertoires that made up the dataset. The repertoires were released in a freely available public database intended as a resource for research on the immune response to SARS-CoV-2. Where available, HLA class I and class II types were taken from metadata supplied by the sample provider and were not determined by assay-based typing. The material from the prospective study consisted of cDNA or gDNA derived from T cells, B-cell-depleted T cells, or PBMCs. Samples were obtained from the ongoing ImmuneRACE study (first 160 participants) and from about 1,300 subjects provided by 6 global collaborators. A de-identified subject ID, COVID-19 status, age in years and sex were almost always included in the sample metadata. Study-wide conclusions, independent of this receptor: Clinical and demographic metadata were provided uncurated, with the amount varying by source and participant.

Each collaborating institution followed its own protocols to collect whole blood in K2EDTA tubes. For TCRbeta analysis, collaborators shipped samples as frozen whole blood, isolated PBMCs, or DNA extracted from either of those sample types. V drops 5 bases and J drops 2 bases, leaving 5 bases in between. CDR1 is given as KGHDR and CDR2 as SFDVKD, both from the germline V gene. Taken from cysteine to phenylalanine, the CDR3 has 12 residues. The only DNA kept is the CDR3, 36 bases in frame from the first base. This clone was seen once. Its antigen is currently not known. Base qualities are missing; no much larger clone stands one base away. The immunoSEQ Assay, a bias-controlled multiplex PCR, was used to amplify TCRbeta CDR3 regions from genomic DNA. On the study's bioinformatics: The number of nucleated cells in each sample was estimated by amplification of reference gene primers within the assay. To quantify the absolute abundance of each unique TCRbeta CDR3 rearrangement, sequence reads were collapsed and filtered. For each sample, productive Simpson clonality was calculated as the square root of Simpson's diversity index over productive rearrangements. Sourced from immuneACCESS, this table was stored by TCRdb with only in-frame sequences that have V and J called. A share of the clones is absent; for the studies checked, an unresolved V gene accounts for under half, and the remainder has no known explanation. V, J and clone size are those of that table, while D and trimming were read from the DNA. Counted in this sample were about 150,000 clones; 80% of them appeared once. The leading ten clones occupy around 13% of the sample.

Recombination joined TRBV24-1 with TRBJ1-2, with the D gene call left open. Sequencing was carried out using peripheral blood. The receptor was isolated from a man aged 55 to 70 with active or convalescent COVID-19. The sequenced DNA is TGTGCCACCAGTGGAGGGAACTATGGCTACACCTTC. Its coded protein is CATSGGNYGYTF.